A selection of T cell receptor beta chains follows, all from one sample in a study of cytomegalovirus exposure and HLA in healthy donors. Clones were read by immunoSEQ multiplex PCR, and TCRdb kept only the in-frame ones, dropping some. The profile shows about 200,000 clones, over 60% of them singletons. The sequencing input was PBMCs. Source of these receptors: a woman in her 30s in good health and CMV-seropositive. CDR3s include the opening cysteine and the closing phenylalanine or tryptophan.

V gene	J gene	CDR3 protein
TRBV5-1	TRBJ2-7	CASSSTRTYEQYF
TRBV6-6	TRBJ1-1	CASSRQSGVTEAFF
TRBV30	TRBJ2-1	CAWSIPGLAGFEQFF
TRBV4-2	TRBJ2-7	CASSQRLVEDEQYF
TRBV5-4	TRBJ2-5	CASSLALAGGETQYF
TRBV5-1	TRBJ2-3	CASSSEPSGNTDTQYF
TRBV27	TRBJ2-3	CASSRVEADTQYF
TRBV27	TRBJ1-1	CASSLWSRGAEAFF
TRBV2	TRBJ2-1	CASSDWRGGDEQFF
TRBV7-7	TRBJ2-2	CASSEDAGVNTGELFF
TRBV28	TRBJ1-1	CASSKHSLNTEAFF
TRBV2	TRBJ1-2	CASSELTGLHF
TRBV2	TRBJ2-1	CASSIDRGLYNEQFF
TRBV11-3	TRBJ2-3	CASSLGTSGGTDTQYF
TRBV6-5	TRBJ2-7	CASRTSGSYEQYF
TRBV5-1	TRBJ1-1	CASSQGLVLNTEAFF
TRBV27	TRBJ2-5	CASSLTGRETQYF
TRBV18	TRBJ1-5	CASSRDQGASNQPQHF
TRBV6-1	TRBJ1-2	CASSENWAVSGYTF
TRBV7-9	TRBJ2-7	CASSFGQGEQYF
TRBV7-8	TRBJ1-2	CASSSGQAPYGYTF
TRBV5-1	TRBJ2-7	CASSYGLAGGRSYEQYF
TRBV23-1	TRBJ2-7	CASSQSSGVGYEQYF
TRBV5-4	TRBJ1-1	CASSLAWGSGVTEAFF
TRBV5-5	TRBJ1-4	CASSRDGTGDEKLFF
TRBV6-1	TRBJ1-6	CASSPTGGFTPLHF
TRBV5-6	TRBJ1-2	CASSWGNYGYTF